Presented here are 19 T cell receptor beta chains from one specimen sequenced in a study of T cell repertoires in cytomegalovirus infection. TCRdb fed the reads into MiXCR, producing one record per CDR3 protein. This table has 350,000 to 500,000 distinct CDR3 sequences, 30% to 40% appearing once. The specimen sequenced was PBMCs. The origin of the receptors is a human donor in good health (CMV status not recorded). Some clones in this sample may be carry-over from other donors' samples.

This clonotype was found once. At one end the junction does not follow the germline gene, possibly because of a read error. The chain combines TRBV20-1 with TRBJ1-2, with TRBD1 matching over 8 bases. The CDR3 covers 15 residues. Germline-derived CDR1 and CDR2 are DFQATT and SNEGSKA (reference sequence). CDR3 sequence: CSASLAGGFSYGSPF. The CDR3 DNA reads TGCAGTGCTAGTCTGGCAGGGGGCTTCTCGTATGGCTCCCCCTTC.

The V and J genes are TRBV29-1 and TRBJ2-5; D might be TRBD2 (7 bases). V gave up 4 bases and J gave up 4 bases, with 19 bases separating them. Germline CDR1 is SQVTM and CDR2 is ANQGSEA. This CDR3 contains 15 residues. The chain's CDR3 is CSVGGAGARGETQYF. Here the CDR3 DNA reads TGCAGCGTTGGGGGGGCGGGGGCCCGAGGAGAGACCCAGTACTTC. Full variable domain (remainder filled in from reference TRBV29-1 and TRBJ2-5): SAVISQKPSRDICQRGTSLTIQCQVDSQVTMMFWYRQQPGQSLTLIATANQGSEATYESGFVIDKFPISRPNLTFSTLTVSNMSPEDSSIYLCSVGGAGARGETQYFGPGTRLLVL.

In its sample, this clonotype was seen many times. CDR3 sequence (DNA): TGTGCCAGCCGATTAACACCCACAGATACGCAGTATTTT. Translation gives CASRLTPTDTQYF. The chain links TRBV7-2 to TRBJ2-3; D ambiguous. The V end was cut by 8 bases, the J end by 2 bases, with 11 bases between. Germline V lookup: CDR1 SGHTA, CDR2 FQGNSA. This CDR3 is built from 13 residues.

This clonotype was detected a few times. The chain's CDR3 is CATSTGGQKYEQFF. In DNA form, the CDR3 reads TGTGCCACCAGCACTGGCGGACAGAAATATGAGCAGTTCTTC. The rearrangement uses TRBV15 and TRBJ2-1, with D possibly being TRBD1 (6 bases). The CDR3 spans 14 residues. The germline gives CDR1 LNHNV, CDR2 YYDKDF (reference sequence). V lost 4 bases and J 8 bases, leaving 15 bases between the germline ends.

Of note for this clonotype: Given the absence of the conserved phenylalanine or tryptophan at the CDR3 end, a read error is likely. This chain joins TRBV29-1 and TRBJ1-1, with 8 bases that match TRBD1. Germline V lookup: CDR1 SQVTM, CDR2 ANQGSEA. The CDR3 sequence is 14 residues long. V lost 6 bases and J lost 0; bases outside the gene matches: 6. The CDR3 DNA follows: TGCAGCGTGAGTGGACAGGGTATGAACACTGAAGCTTTCTGT. It is translated as CSVSGQGMNTEAFC.

There are a few counts of this clonotype. The V and J genes are TRBV7-9 and TRBJ2-2; D is ambiguous. The CDR3 has 15 amino acids. Between the trimmed V and J ends, which lost 1 base and 4 bases, there was a span of 10 bases. The germline gives CDR1 SEHNR, CDR2 FQNEAQ (reference sequence). CDR3 residues: CASSLGLTVTGELFF. CDR3 DNA sequence: TGTGCCAGCAGCTTAGGTCTCACCGTCACCGGGGAGCTGTTTTTT. The variable domain in full, with the rest retrieved from reference TRBV7-9 and TRBJ2-2, is DTGVSQNPRHKITKRGQNVTFRCDPISEHNRLYWYRQTLGQGPEFLTYFQNEAQLEKSRLLSDRFSAERPKGSFSTLEIQRTEQGDSAMYLCASSLGLTVTGELFFGEGSRLTVL.

This clonotype has at least ten counts. The chain joins TRBV28 to TRBJ2-7; 8 nucleotides match TRBD1. Germline V gives CDR1 MDHEN, CDR2 SYDVKM. This CDR3 region has 15 residues. The V gene end was trimmed by 3 bases and the J gene end by 8 bases; junction bases not matched to a gene: 12. The CDR3 spells CASSFSTGGSTKQYF. The CDR3 DNA follows: TGTGCCAGCAGTTTCTCCACAGGGGGTTCTACGAAGCAGTACTTC. Complete variable domain (other parts from reference TRBV28 and TRBJ2-7): DVKVTQSSRYLVKRTGEKVFLECVQDMDHENMFWYRQDPGLGLRLIYFSYDVKMKEKGDIPEGYSVSREKKERFSLILESASTNQTSMYLCASSFSTGGSTKQYFGPGTRLTVT.

In this sample, this clonotype turned up many times. The chain joins TRBV4-1 to TRBJ2-1; the D gene could be TRBD1 or TRBD2 (5 bases each). Germline loops: CDR1 MGHRA, CDR2 YSYEKL. The CDR3 sequence is 15 residues long. V was trimmed by 4 bases and J by 0 bases, leaving 10 bases between them. CDR3 sequence (DNA): TGCGCCAGCAGCCCGGTGGGGGTCTCCTACAATGAGCAGTTCTTC. This sequence encodes CASSPVGVSYNEQFF.

The chain uses TRBV20-1 and TRBJ1-5, with 10 bases fitting TRBD1. CDR1 is DFQATT, CDR2 SNEGSKA, per germline (reference sequence). The CDR3 covers 14 residues. Trimming at V came to 6 bases and at J to 4 bases, leaving 6 bases not matched to a gene. CDR3 coding DNA: TGCAGTGCCCGGACAGGGGGTGTGAATCAGCCCCAGCATTTT. It is translated as CSARTGGVNQPQHF.

There are a few counts of this clonotype. V is TRBV7-6 and J is TRBJ1-1; D remains unclear. The CDR3 totals 15 residues. Germline assignment: CDR1 SGHVS and CDR2 FNYEAQ. V shed 0 bases and J shed 1 base, with 9 bases lying between them. DNA for the CDR3: TGTGCCAGCAGCTTAGCCGAACAAGCGAACACTGAAGCTTTCTTT. Amino acids: CASSLAEQANTEAFF.

Many counts were recorded for this clonotype. This chain's CDR3 is CASSLAAGDYYEQYF. CDR3 nucleotide sequence: TGTGCCAGCAGCTTAGCAGCAGGGGACTACTACGAGCAGTACTTC. The rearrangement links TRBV7-2 to TRBJ2-7; possibly TRBD2 for D (7 bases). Trimming shortened V by 0 bases and J by 3 bases, and 12 bases separated the two germline ends. Germline-derived CDR1 and CDR2 are SGHTA and FQGNSA. This CDR3 region has 15 residues.

The CDR3 nucleotides are TGCGCCAGCAGCCAAGCGATTGGGGGGAAAACTGAAGCTTTCTTT. This sequence encodes CASSQAIGGKTEAFF. This chain links TRBV4-1 with TRBJ1-1, with TRBD1 as a possible D gene (5 bases). This CDR3 spans 15 amino acids. Germline values: CDR1 MGHRA, CDR2 YSYEKL. Deletions cut 1 base from V and 5 bases from J, with 14 bases between.

The gene calls are TRBV18 and TRBJ1-1; weak D call: TRBD1 (5 bases). The V gene lost 4 bases and the J gene lost 3 bases, with 18 bases spanning the gap. In germline, CDR1 is KGHSH, CDR2 LQKENI. The CDR3 is 16 amino acids. This CDR3 is CASSLLNQGADTEAFF. CDR3 in DNA: TGTGCCAGCTCACTACTGAACCAAGGGGCTGACACTGAAGCTTTCTTT.

This chain uses TRBV28 with TRBJ1-4; D is undetermined. V gave up 5 bases and J gave up 7 bases, with 17 bases separating them. The CDR3 has 15 residues. Germline V gene sequence: CDR1 MDHEN, CDR2 SYDVKM. For the CDR3, the DNA is TGTGCCAGCAGTGACCCCGGGGAAGTGGGTGAAAAACTGTTTTTT. This gives the protein CASSDPGEVGEKLFF.

This clonotype has a single count. This clone may be a read error of a much larger clone one base away. The J gene is TRBJ1-1, the V gene TRBV12-3 or TRBV12-4, with D tentatively TRBD1 (5 bases). The V end lost 6 bases, the J end lost 5 bases, and 16 bases lay between the germline ends. The CDR3 loop spans 14 amino acids. CDR3 coding DNA: TGTGCCAGCAGGCCGCACAGGAGTGGGACTGAAGCTTTCTTT. Translating it yields CASRPHRSGTEAFF.

This clonotype was seen repeatedly, ten times or more. The chain is built from TRBV4-2 and TRBJ2-5; D might be TRBD2 (5 bases). Germline lookup yields CDR1 LGHNA and CDR2 YNFKEQ. This CDR3 is built from 14 residues. The ends were cut back, 0 bases at V and 11 bases at J, with 16 bases in the middle. The CDR3 DNA reads as TGTGCCAGCAGCCAAGAAAGCGCTGGAGGATGTCAGTACTTC. Translated: CASSQESAGGCQYF.

Notes on this clonotype: At one end, the junction sequence differs from germline, possibly due to a read error. The rearrangement links TRBV20-1 to TRBJ2-7; 10 bases match TRBD2. This CDR3 region has 16 residues. Germline values: CDR1 DFQATT, CDR2 SNEGSKA (reference sequence). The CDR3 protein is CSASSSGGSGSYEQCF. In DNA, the CDR3 is TGCAGTGCTAGTTCTAGCGGGGGTTCAGGATCCTACGAGCAGTGCTTC.

As for this clonotype: This may be a read error: a much more frequent sequence differs by one nucleotide. CDR3 sequence reads: CASSHPGTGYGYTF. The CDR3, as DNA: TGTGCCAGCAGTCACCCCGGGACAGGGTATGGCTACACCTTC. The J gene is TRBJ1-2, the V gene TRBV6-8; 9 positions agree with TRBD1. Germline lookup yields CDR1 MNHGY and CDR2 SAAAGT. CDR3 length equals 14 residues. J was trimmed by 5 bases and V by 5 bases; bases with no gene match: 6.

This clonotype has a handful of counts. V and J are TRBV15 and TRBJ2-3, with 10 nucleotides matching TRBD2. This CDR3 is 15 amino acids long. After removal of 0 bases from V and 5 bases from J, the junction contained 2 bases not matched to a gene. Germline CDR1 reads LNHNV; CDR2 reads YYDKDF (reference sequence). CDR3 residues: CATSRETSGRDTQYF. In nucleotides, the CDR3 is TGTGCCACCAGCAGAGAGACTAGCGGGCGAGATACGCAGTATTTT.